This passage covers 2 T cell receptor beta chains from one sample sequenced in a study of human T cells and chemical hapten exposure. TCRdb itself ran the RACE reads through MiXCR, one entry per CDR3 protein. The sample consists of 150,000 to 200,000 distinct CDR3 sequences, 25% to 35% of them appearing once. The sample's time point: patch test 3, about 24 weeks after DPC sensitization. Specified treatment: therapeutic diphenylcyclopropenone sensitization with weekly scalp DPC. Material: whole blood, obtained in connection with sensitization to the hapten diphenylcyclopropenone (DPC). Receptors were obtained from a young woman with alopecia areata. Some clones in this sample may be carry-over from other donors' samples.

The chain employs TRBV20-1 and TRBJ1-2; D unclear. This CDR3 is built from 14 residues. V was pared by 0 bases and J by 5 bases, with 13 bases between. Germline CDR1 and CDR2: DFQATT and SNEGSKA (reference sequence). CDR3 loop: CSARDQGLGYGYTF. DNA of the CDR3: TGCAGTGCTAGAGATCAAGGGCTGGGGTATGGCTACACCTTC.

This clonotype was seen at least ten times. V and J are TRBV2 and TRBJ1-2; perhaps TRBD1 as D (6 bases). With 9 bases removed from V and 6 bases from J, the gap between germline ends came to 11 bases. CDR1 and CDR2 (germline): SNHLY, FYNNEI. The CDR3 loop spans 11 amino acids. The chain's CDR3 is CARKQGNGYTF. The CDR3, as DNA: TGTGCCAGGAAACAGGGAAATGGCTACACCTTC.